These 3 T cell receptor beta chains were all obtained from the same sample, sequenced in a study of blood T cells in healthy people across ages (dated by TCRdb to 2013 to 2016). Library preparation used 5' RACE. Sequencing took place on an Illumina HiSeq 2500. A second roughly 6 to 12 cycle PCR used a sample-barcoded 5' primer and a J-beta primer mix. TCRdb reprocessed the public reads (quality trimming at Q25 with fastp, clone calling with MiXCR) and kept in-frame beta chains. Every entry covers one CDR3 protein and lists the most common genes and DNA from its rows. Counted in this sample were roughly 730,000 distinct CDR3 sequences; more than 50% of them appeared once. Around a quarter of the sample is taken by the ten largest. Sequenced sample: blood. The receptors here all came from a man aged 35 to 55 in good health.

The CDR3 DNA reads TGCGCCAGCAGCCCACCGGGACAGGGGCGTGAGCAGTTCTTC. This translates into CASSPPGQGREQFF. The V call is TRBV5-1, the J call TRBJ2-7; 10 nucleotides match TRBD1. The assigned J gene may be wrong: the sequence end matches TRBJ2-1 better. Germline V lookup: CDR1 SGHRS, CDR2 YFSETQ. The CDR3 is 14 amino acids.

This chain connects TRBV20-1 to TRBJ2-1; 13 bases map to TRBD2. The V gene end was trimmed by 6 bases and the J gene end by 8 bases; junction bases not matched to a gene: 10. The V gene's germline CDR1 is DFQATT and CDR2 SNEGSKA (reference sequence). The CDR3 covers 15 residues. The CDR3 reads CSARVLAGGPYEQFF. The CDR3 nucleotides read TGCAGTGCACGGGTACTAGCGGGAGGGCCCTATGAGCAGTTCTTC.

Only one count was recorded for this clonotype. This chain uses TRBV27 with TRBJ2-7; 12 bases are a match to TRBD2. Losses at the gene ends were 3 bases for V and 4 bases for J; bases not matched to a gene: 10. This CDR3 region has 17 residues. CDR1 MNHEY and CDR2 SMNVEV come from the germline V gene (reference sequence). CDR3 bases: TGTGCCAGCAGTTTGACTAGCGGGGGACAACTTGGTTACGAGCAGTACTTC. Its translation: CASSLTSGGQLGYEQYF.